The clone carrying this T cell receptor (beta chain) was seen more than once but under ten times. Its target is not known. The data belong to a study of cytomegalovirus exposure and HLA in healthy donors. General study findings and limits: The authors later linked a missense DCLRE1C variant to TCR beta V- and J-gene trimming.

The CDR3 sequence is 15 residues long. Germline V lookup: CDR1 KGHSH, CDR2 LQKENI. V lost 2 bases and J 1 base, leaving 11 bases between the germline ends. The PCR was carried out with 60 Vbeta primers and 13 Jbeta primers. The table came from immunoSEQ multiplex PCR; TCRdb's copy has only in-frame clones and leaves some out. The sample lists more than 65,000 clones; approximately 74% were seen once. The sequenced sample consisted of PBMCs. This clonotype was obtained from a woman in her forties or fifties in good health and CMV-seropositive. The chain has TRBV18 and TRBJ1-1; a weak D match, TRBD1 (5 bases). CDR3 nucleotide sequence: TGTGCCAGCTCACCAAGGGACTTACAGAACACTGAAGCTTTCTTT. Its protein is CASSPRDLQNTEAFF.